These T cell receptor beta chains were read from a single sample in a study of blood T cell repertoires in COVID-19. Measured with immunoSEQ multiplex PCR; TCRdb has only the in-frame clones, and not every one. The sample contains approximately 100,000 clones, around four fifths of which appear only once. Sequencing was performed on peripheral blood. All receptors come from a man between 65 and 85 years old with acute or convalescent COVID-19. CDR3s include the opening cysteine and the closing phenylalanine or tryptophan. A D gene is named only where the DNA matches it firmly. Expanded clones are given a class, and other clones once, few, many or no size at all.

TRBV9,NA,NA,TRBJ1-3,TGTGCCAGCAGCGTAGATGGGGGGACTGGAAACACCATATATTTT,CASSVDGGTGNTIYF
TRBV28,once,NA,TRBJ2-2,TGTGCCAGCAGTTGGGGCAGATACACCGGGGAGCTGTTTTTT,CASSWGRYTGELFF
TRBV6-5,NA,NA,TRBJ2-4,TGTGCCGCCCGAAGGGTGGAGGGAAACATTCAGTACTTC,CAARRVEGNIQYF
TRBV3-1/TRBV3-2,NA,TRBD1,TRBJ1-1,TGTGCCAGCAGCCCCCCACACAGGGGCGCTGAAGCTTTCTTT,CASSPPHRGAEAFF
TRBV6-6,NA,TRBD2,TRBJ2-1,TGTGCCAGCAGTCGAAGATGGGGCGGGAGTAAGAATGAGCAGTTCTTC,CASSRRWGGSKNEQFF
TRBV30,NA,NA,TRBJ1-1,TGTGCCTGGAGTGTACAGCCCAGTAGCACTGAAGCTTTCTTT,CAWSVQPSSTEAFF
TRBV6-5,NA,TRBD1,TRBJ1-5,TGTGCCAGCAGTCGACAGGGGAGCCATCAGCCCCAGCATTTT,CASSRQGSHQPQHF
TRBV7-9,NA,TRBD1,TRBJ1-2,TGTGCCAGCAGCCGACAACAGGACAGGGGAAAAGGCTACACCTTC,CASSRQQDRGKGYTF
TRBV6-1,few,NA,TRBJ1-5,TGTGCCAGCAGTGAAACCCGAATGCCCAGGGGAGATGATCAGCCCCAGCATTTT,CASSETRMPRGDDQPQHF
TRBV28,NA,TRBD1,TRBJ2-6,TGTGCCAGCAGAGGACAGGGCACTGGGGCCAACGTCCTGACTTTC,CASRGQGTGANVLTF
TRBV7-6,NA,TRBD2,TRBJ2-1,TGTGCCAGCAGCAAAGGTGGCCTAGCGGGAGTTGATGAGCAGTTCTTC,CASSKGGLAGVDEQFF
TRBV6-1,NA,NA,TRBJ1-2,TGTGCCAGCAGTGAATTGGTCGGGTATGGCTACACCTTC,CASSELVGYGYTF
TRBV6-5,NA,NA,TRBJ1-6,TGTGCCAGCAGTTACCAAGGGGAGGGTAATTCACCCCTCCACTTT,CASSYQGEGNSPLHF
TRBV29-1,few,NA,TRBJ1-1,TGCAGCGTGGGGAGGGGTCCCACTGAAGCTTTCTTT,CSVGRGPTEAFF
TRBV5-1,NA,NA,TRBJ1-1,TGCGCCAGCAGCGAACAGGGCTGGGGCACTGAAGCTTTCTTT,CASSEQGWGTEAFF
TRBV6-2/TRBV6-3,NA,TRBD2,TRBJ2-5,TGTGCCAGCAGTTACTACGGTGTACTAGCGGGCTCGAAGAGGGTGACCCAGTACTTC,CASSYYGVLAGSKRVTQYF
TRBV28,few,NA,TRBJ1-5,TGTGCCAGCAGTTGGTCCGAGCAGCCCCAGCATTTT,CASSWSEQPQHF
TRBV19,NA,TRBD1,TRBJ2-2,TGTGCCAGTAGTCCCTCGGACAGGGGGGAATCCGGGGAGCTGTTTTTT,CASSPSDRGESGELFF
TRBV5-1,NA,TRBD1,TRBJ1-2,TGCGCCAGCAGCTACCAAGACAGGGGGGATGGCTACACCTTC,CASSYQDRGDGYTF
TRBV5-5,NA,NA,TRBJ1-2,TGTGCCAGCAGCCATCGGAACCCAGGGGCCAGTAACTATGGCTACACCTTC,CASSHRNPGASNYGYTF
TRBV5-6,NA,NA,TRBJ1-5,TGTGCCAGCAGCTTCTGGACAGCACTTAGCAATCAGCCCCAGCATTTT,CASSFWTALSNQPQHF
TRBV6-2/TRBV6-3,NA,TRBD1,TRBJ1-5,TGTGCCAGCAGTTTTGCGGACAGGGGGAATCAGCCCCAGCATTTT,CASSFADRGNQPQHF
TRBV3-1/TRBV3-2,few,TRBD1,TRBJ2-7,TGTGCCAGCAGCCAAGGGGGACAGGGGCCTTCCTACTTC,CASSQGGQGPSYF
TRBV5-6,NA,TRBD1,TRBJ2-2,TGTGCCAGCAGCCCTGGGACAGCCGGGGAGCTGTTTTTT,CASSPGTAGELFF
TRBV6-5,NA,NA,TRBJ1-5,TGTGCCAGCAAAGACCAGGTACGGCAGCCCCAGCATTTT,CASKDQVRQPQHF
TRBV5-1,NA,TRBD1,TRBJ1-1,TGCGCCAGCAGCTTTTTGGGACAGGGGAACACTGAAGCTTTCTTT,CASSFLGQGNTEAFF
TRBV11-2,NA,NA,TRBJ2-7,TGTGCCAGCAGCCAGCGGTCACCCGGGATCGAGCAGTACTTC,CASSQRSPGIEQYF
TRBV6-6,few,NA,TRBJ2-7,TGTGCCAGCAGTTACTCTACTAGCTCCTACGAGCAGTACTTC,CASSYSTSSYEQYF
TRBV7-2,NA,NA,TRBJ2-5,TGTGCCAGCAGCTTAGAGGGGGTAGAGGAGACCCAGTACTTC,CASSLEGVEETQYF
TRBV11-1,NA,TRBD1,TRBJ1-1,TGTGCCAGCAGCCCCCGCGGACAGGGGGCGCTTGGTATGGCTTTCTTT,CASSPRGQGALGMAFF
TRBV19,NA,NA,TRBJ1-1,TGTGCCAGTAGTAGGGCTCCAGGAGGGAACACTGAAGCTTTCTTT,CASSRAPGGNTEAFF
TRBV6-5,NA,TRBD1,TRBJ1-4,TGTGCCAGCAGAGGGACAGGGGTACGTGAAAAACTGTTTTTT,CASRGTGVREKLFF
TRBV30,once,NA,TRBJ1-5,TGTGCCTGGAGTGTACGGGGTGATCAGCCCCAGCATTTT,CAWSVRGDQPQHF
TRBV21-1,NA,NA,TRBJ2-3,TGTGCCAGCAACGGTCGCACAGATACGCAGTATTTT,CASNGRTDTQYF
TRBV27,NA,NA,TRBJ2-1,TGTGCCAGCAGTTTACGGCCTAGCGTTGCTTCATCGGATGAGCAGTTCTTC,CASSLRPSVASSDEQFF
TRBV5-4,NA,NA,TRBJ2-2,TGTGCCAGCAGCTTGGCGGTCGCGAACACCGGGGAGCTGTTTTTT,CASSLAVANTGELFF
TRBV27,once,TRBD2,TRBJ2-7,TGTGCCAGCAGTTTAGGGACTAGCGCGGTCGGAGGCGAGCAGTACTTC,CASSLGTSAVGGEQYF
TRBV11-2,NA,TRBD2,TRBJ2-2,TGTGCCAGCACGGGGTTCAGCGGGAGTTACACCGGGGAGCTGTTTTTT,CASTGFSGSYTGELFF
TRBV20-1,NA,TRBD1,TRBJ1-6,TGCAGTGCTAGTTTTTCGTGGGACAGGAGTAATTCACCCCTCCACTTT,CSASFSWDRSNSPLHF
TRBV18,NA,NA,TRBJ1-2,TGTGCCAGCTCCCTTAACCCGGACTATGGCTACACCTTC,CASSLNPDYGYTF
TRBV5-8,NA,NA,TRBJ2-1,TGTGCCAGCAGCCTCAGGTTAAGCTCCTACAATGAGCAGTTCTTC,CASSLRLSSYNEQFF
TRBV7-2,NA,TRBD1,TRBJ2-5,TGTGCCAGCAGCTTAGGGACAGGGAGCACAGAGACCCAGTACTTC,CASSLGTGSTETQYF